The sequence of this TCR beta chain was determined in a study of identical twins. Carrying unique molecular identifiers, the cDNA also gained a universal primer site through template switching. Using its own MiXCR run on the 5' RACE reads, TCRdb lists one record per CDR3 protein. The table has about 1.7 million distinct CDR3 sequences, 25% to 35% seen once. Study results and limitations: Twins shared beta out-of-frame sequences in excess, but this excess was weaker. Out-of-frame alpha sequences common to twins exhibited an excess of low generation probability. Models, which agreed with sharing between unrelated individuals, nonetheless underestimated the out-of-frame TCR alpha sharing seen in monozygotic twins.

V gave up 4 bases and J gave up 0 bases, with 11 bases separating them. The CDR3 has 14 amino acids. Germline CDR1 SQVTM, CDR2 ANQGSEA. A note on this clonotype: Its matching antigen is unknown.

This receptor was identified in a newborn girl in good health. This chain uses TRBV29-1 with TRBJ2-3, with D perhaps TRBD1 (6 bases). The sample taken for sequencing was cord blood. CDR3 region: CSVAGTTSTDTQYF. CDR3 DNA: TGCAGCGTTGCCGGGACAACTAGCACAGATACGCAGTATTTT.